These T cell receptor beta chains were read from a single sample in a study of regulatory T cells in long-lasting Graves disease. TCRdb passed the multiplex PCR reads through MiXCR, listing each CDR3 protein once. The repertoire includes over 650,000 distinct CDR3 sequences, around 32% of them detected once, and around 42% sits in the top ten. Sequenced here: peripheral blood mononuclear cells (PBMCs), sampled when the disease was refractory, from a patient treated with antithyroid drugs. Every receptor here comes from a female donor with Graves disease. Each CDR3 is given without its conserved first and last residue.

V gene	J gene	CDR3 protein
TRBV12-3/TRBV12-4	TRBJ2-2	ASRGQVMAGELF
TRBV5-1	TRBJ1-1	ASTREGTEAF
TRBV30	TRBJ1-1	AWMVNTEAF
TRBV19	TRBJ1-5	ASSIQVRGSNQPQH
TRBV4-1	TRBJ1-4	ASSQDADRSDEKLF
TRBV6-1	TRBJ1-1	ASSETLGTGPNTEAF
TRBV12-3/TRBV12-4	TRBJ2-2	ASTRVGVAGELF
TRBV14	TRBJ1-2	ASSWDRVSGYT
TRBV24-1	TRBJ1-1	ATSEPGQGHRGAF
TRBV30	TRBJ1-2	AWRGDRGTDGYT
TRBV12-5	TRBJ1-1	ASGGRVNTEAF
TRBV9	TRBJ1-5	ASSPGGRLNQPQH
TRBV4-1	TRBJ1-5	ASSQVSGLEPQH
TRBV12-3/TRBV12-4	TRBJ1-5	ASSSNVYQPQH
TRBV6-5	TRBJ2-7	ASSYSTDGPTYEQY
TRBV5-1	TRBJ1-1	ASSLEGTGGPVGTEAF
TRBV28	TRBJ1-6	ASSSQGQGNSPLH
TRBV5-1	TRBJ1-2	ASSSIRVKDYGYT
TRBV7-9	TRBJ1-4	ASSFGRGRWSEKLF
TRBV7-9	TRBJ1-2	ASSPGQARGYGYT
TRBV12-3/TRBV12-4	TRBJ2-5	ASSQGPGTPQGETQY
TRBV12-3/TRBV12-4	TRBJ1-1	ASKNTGGGYAF
TRBV5-1	TRBJ1-1	ASSFTGSGTEAF
TRBV15	TRBJ1-2	ATSRGTGSYGYT
TRBV6-1	TRBJ1-1	ASGEGQGARGTEAF
TRBV6-9	TRBJ1-4	ASSYRGTEKLF
TRBV20-1	TRBJ2-7	SARRTSGLPYEQY
TRBV3-1	TRBJ2-2	ASSQGTGPGVPGELF
TRBV25-1	TRBJ2-7	ASSRGLTYEQY
TRBV18	TRBJ1-1	ASSHPQGGKTEAF
TRBV6-2/TRBV6-3	TRBJ2-2	ASSYNRGSSGELF
TRBV6-2/TRBV6-3	TRBJ1-1	ASSEWDSSMEITEAF
TRBV18	TRBJ2-7	ASSAQAAYEQY
TRBV3-1	TRBJ1-4	ASSQTRGGNEKLF
TRBV27	TRBJ1-4	ASSPRRGGNEKLF